The rows below give T cell receptor beta chains drawn from one sample of a study of siplizumab effects on memory and regulatory T cells. The repertoire was sequenced with immunoSEQ multiplex PCR; TCRdb's copy has only in-frame clones and lacks some. The sample includes over 85,000 clones, approximately 93% of them seen just once. Sequenced input: non-Treg CD4+ T cells sorted from blood. These receptors came from a human donor in good health. Both conserved end residues are part of each CDR3. D genes are given only for firm matches. The size entry is marked missing in some rows and otherwise reads once, few, many or a size class.

cdr3_nt,cdr3_aa,j_call,v_call,cdr3_length,d_call,clone_size
TGTGCCAGCAGCCCAGGGGAGGGGGCGGGCACCGGGGAGCTGTTTTTT,CASSPGEGAGTGELFF,TRBJ2-2,TRBV4-2,16,NA,NA
TGTGCCAGCGGCAATATGGGGGGGACCTACGAGCAGTACTTC,CASGNMGGTYEQYF,TRBJ2-7,TRBV7-8,14,TRBD2,once
TGTGCCACCAGCAGAGCGGACTACGAGCAGTACTTC,CATSRADYEQYF,TRBJ2-7,TRBV15,12,NA,NA
TGTGCCAGCAGTTACTCTGCTGGAAACACCATATATTTT,CASSYSAGNTIYF,TRBJ1-3,TRBV6-5,13,NA,NA
TGTGCCAGCAGTGTGGGGGTGGGGGACAATCAGCCCCAGCATTTT,CASSVGVGDNQPQHF,TRBJ1-5,TRBV6-5,15,NA,NA
TGTGCCAGCAGTCCACAGGGAAGAGGTCAGCCCCAGCATTTT,CASSPQGRGQPQHF,TRBJ1-5,TRBV27,14,NA,NA
TGTGCCAGCAGCTCGACAAGCAATCAGCCCCAGCATTTT,CASSSTSNQPQHF,TRBJ1-5,TRBV7-9,13,NA,NA
TGTGCCAGCAGCGAACAGGGGGCTTCCTACGAGCAGTACTTC,CASSEQGASYEQYF,TRBJ2-7,TRBV28,14,TRBD1,NA
TGTGCCAGCAGACCTGAGAACACTGAAGCTTTCTTT,CASRPENTEAFF,TRBJ1-1,TRBV7-9,12,NA,few
TGCGCCAGCAGCTCGACTAGCGGGGGGCCGGAGCAGTTCTTC,CASSSTSGGPEQFF,TRBJ2-1,TRBV5-1,14,TRBD2,NA
TGTGCCAGCAGGACCGGGACAGGGGCCTACGAGCAGTACTTC,CASRTGTGAYEQYF,TRBJ2-7,TRBV7-2,14,TRBD1,NA